This T cell receptor beta chain is from a study of Graves' ophthalmopathy and Graves' hyperthyroidism. The CDR3 loop spans 12 amino acids. The germline gives CDR1 DFQATT, CDR2 SNEGSKA (reference sequence). Newly diagnosed, the hyperthyroidism patients had under 2 months' duration and were aged 18 to 65. Additional autoimmune diseases, uncontrolled infections, pregnancy or lactation disqualified patients. Reliance was placed on clinical symptoms, serum thyroxine, TRAb, thyroid ultrasound and orbital computed tomography for diagnosis. The study's findings and limits: Cross-validated, the 13-signature model showed 87.88%/81.08% sensitivity/specificity, and 80%/75% in the test set.

To note about this clonotype: Its target is not known.

Transcripts of RNA were the source for amplifying TCR beta CDR3 regions. An opening RT-PCR round employed HTBI primers and preceded a second-round multiplex PCR. TCRdb re-called the multiplex PCR reads through MiXCR, storing one row per CDR3 protein. The sample lists roughly 1.1 million distinct CDR3 sequences, 36% occurring once. The chain couples TRBV20-1 to TRBJ2-7; the match to TRBD1 covers 9 bases. The end of the DNA aligns better with TRBJ2-1, so the J call may be wrong. The source material was peripheral blood or thyroid tissue (not recorded which). The source of this sequence is an adult man with Graves' hyperthyroidism. The chain's CDR3 is CSARGDRDEQFF. The CDR3 nucleotides read TGCAGTGCTAGAGGGGACAGGGATGAGCAGTTCTTC.